This T cell receptor (beta chain) was retrieved from a study of cytomegalovirus exposure and HLA in healthy donors. For the study at large: Later analysis reported that the approximately 120 validation repertoires shared the platform of the 600 to 750 first-cohort repertoires.

Per germline, CDR1 MNHEY and CDR2 SMNVEV (reference sequence). The CDR3 runs to 15 residues. The V and J ends lost 8 bases and 6 bases, in that order; junction bases with no gene match: 12. Libraries were prepared by immunoSEQ multiplex PCR; TCRdb keeps only in-frame clonotypes and omits some of them. The table shows approximately 190,000 clones, with around 84% occurring only once. Overall study results and limits: Testing in vitro showed three CMV-associated chains specific for CMV antigens. Cytomegalovirus-associated status was assigned to 164 TCR beta chains.

Concerning this clone itself: As yet, its antigen is unknown.

This chain joins TRBV27 and TRBJ1-1, with 10 bases identical to TRBD1. The sample taken for sequencing was PBMCs. The TCR sequence derives from a woman in her thirties in good health and CMV-seropositive. CDR3: CASRPSGTGVSEAFF. The CDR3 DNA follows: TGTGCCAGCCGACCATCCGGGACAGGGGTGTCTGAAGCTTTCTTT.